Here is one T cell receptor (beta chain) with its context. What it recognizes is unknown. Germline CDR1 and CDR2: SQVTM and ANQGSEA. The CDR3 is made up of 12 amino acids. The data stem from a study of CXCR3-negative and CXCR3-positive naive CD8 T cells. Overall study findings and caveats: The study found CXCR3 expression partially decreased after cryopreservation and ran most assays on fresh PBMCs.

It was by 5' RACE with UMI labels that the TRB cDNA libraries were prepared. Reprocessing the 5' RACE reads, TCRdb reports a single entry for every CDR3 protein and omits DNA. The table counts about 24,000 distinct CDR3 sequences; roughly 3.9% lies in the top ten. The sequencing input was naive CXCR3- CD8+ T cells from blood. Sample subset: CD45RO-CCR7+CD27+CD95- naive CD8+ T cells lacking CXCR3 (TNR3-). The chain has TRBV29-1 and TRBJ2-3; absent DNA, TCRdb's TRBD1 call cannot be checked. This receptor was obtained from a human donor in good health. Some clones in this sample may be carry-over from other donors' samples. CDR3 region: CSARQGTDTQYF.